The clone carrying this T cell receptor beta chain was detected many times. The target antigen is unknown. These data originate in a study of regulatory T cells in long-lasting Graves disease. The study, taken as a whole, reports: The sample size was small, and this may have reduced accuracy.

After removal of 10 bases from V and 0 bases from J, the junction contained 8 bases not matched to a gene. The CDR3 loop spans 14 amino acids. Germline V lookup: CDR1 LNHNV, CDR2 YYDKDF (reference sequence). Investigators prepared the TCR beta libraries by applying iRepertoire HTBI primers and Arm-PCR of CDR3 regions. TCRdb used MiXCR to reprocess the multiplex PCR reads, holding one entry per CDR3 protein. This sample carries a few hundred thousand distinct CDR3 sequences, approximately 12% of them seen once, and the ten largest clones take around 18%. The sample's time point: newly diagnosed GD, antithyroid drugs for less than 3 months. TCR sequences were obtained from RNA taken from PBMCs. The data were also submitted as part of a second study, on T cells in Graves' hyperthyroidism and ophthalmopathy. That report adds: Primed by the HTBI set, a first-round RT-PCR was run on the TCR CDR3. Blood also contained most expanded thyroid clonotypes above 0.001.

This clonotype originated in a woman younger than 30 with Graves disease. Sequencing was performed on peripheral blood mononuclear cells (PBMCs), taken at new diagnosis, from a patient treated with antithyroid drugs. V usage is TRBV15 and J usage is TRBJ2-7, with 8 bases that match TRBD2. The chain's CDR3 is CAISTSASSYEQYF. Written as DNA, the CDR3 is TGTGCCATTTCGACTAGCGCTAGCTCCTACGAGCAGTACTTC.